The 8 T cell receptor beta chains below all came from one sample that was sequenced in a study of cytomegalovirus exposure and HLA in healthy donors. A multiplex PCR was run with 60 Vbeta primers and 13 Jbeta primers. Sequencing was performed with immunoSEQ multiplex PCR; in TCRdb, only in-frame clones are kept and a portion is missing. Of about 180,000 clones in the sample, 70% to 80% are singletons; the top ten hold around 3%. Material: PBMCs. These receptors came from a male donor in good health and CMV-seronegative.

The CDR3 loop reads CASSVGGTVSYYGYTF. The CDR3 bases are TGTGCCAGCAGCGTAGGGGGGACAGTAAGCTACTATGGCTACACCTTC. This chain joins TRBV9 and TRBJ1-2; 7 bases match TRBD1. The CDR3 extends over 16 amino acids. V dropped 0 bases and J dropped 3; count of bases not matched to a gene: 8. Germline CDR1 and CDR2: SGDLS and YYNGEE.

The chain combines TRBV7-8 with TRBJ2-7; 8 nucleotides agree with TRBD2. Germline trimming cut 0 bases from V and 3 bases from J; bases unmatched to any gene: 10. The CDR3 spans 17 residues. CDR1 is SGHVS, CDR2 FQNEAQ, per germline. The CDR3 DNA reads TGTGCCAGCAGCTTAGCGCTAAGCGGGGGCCTATTCTACGAGCAGTACTTC. The encoded protein is CASSLALSGGLFYEQYF.

CDR3 loop: CASSYSGDRASYEQYF. The CDR3 DNA sequence: TGTGCCAGCAGTTACTCTGGGGACAGGGCCTCCTACGAGCAGTACTTC. This chain uses TRBV6-5 with TRBJ2-5; TRBD1 agrees at 9 bases. The DNA end is more similar to TRBJ2-7, so the J call may be wrong. This CDR3 spans 16 amino acids. Germline CDR1 reads MNHEY; CDR2 reads SVGAGI.

The V gene is TRBV19, the J gene TRBJ2-3; 11 nucleotides match TRBD2. Germline loops: CDR1 LNHDA, CDR2 SQIVND (reference sequence). The CDR3 has 15 amino acids. Trimming removed 6 bases from V and 6 bases from J; junction bases left unmatched: 8. Written as DNA, the CDR3 is TGTGCCAGTAGGGTAGGACTAGCGGGTGGCGATACGCAGTATTTT. Translation: CASRVGLAGGDTQYF. Based on the CDR3 plus reference TRBV19 and TRBJ2-3, the full variable domain is DGGITQSPKYLFRKEGQNVTLSCEQNLNHDAMYWYRQDPGQGLRLIYYSQIVNDFQKGDIAEGYSVSREKKESFPLTVTSAQKNPTAFYLCASRVGLAGGDTQYFGPGTRLTVL.

The V call is TRBV5-1, the J call TRBJ2-3; D ambiguous. CDR1 is SGHRS and CDR2 is YFSETQ in the germline V gene. This CDR3 has 14 residues. Deletions cut 0 bases from V and 1 base from J, with 6 bases between. In DNA form, the CDR3 reads TGCGCCAGCAGCTTGGTCCAGGGCACAGATACGCAGTATTTT. Its protein product is CASSLVQGTDTQYF.

In this sample, this clone turned up a few times. The chain carries TRBV2 and TRBJ1-1; the match to TRBD1 covers 9 bases. Trimming cost V 6 bases and J 4 bases; bases outside gene matches: 9. The germline V gene has CDR1 SNHLY and CDR2 FYNNEI. The CDR3 runs 15 residues. CDR3 in amino acids: CASRVYRGQGTEAFF. Here the CDR3 DNA reads TGTGCCAGCAGGGTGTACAGGGGGCAAGGCACTGAAGCTTTCTTT.

The rearrangement joins TRBV30 to TRBJ1-2, with 10 bases aligning to TRBD1. CDR3 size: 15 residues. The trim removed 5 bases at V and 7 bases at J, leaving 13 bases unmatched. From germline, CDR1 is GTSNPN and CDR2 SVGIG (reference sequence). The DNA for the CDR3 is TGTGCCTGGGCATTCGGGACAGGGGATATTCTTGGCTACACCTTC. Translated: CAWAFGTGDILGYTF.

This clone was counted once. The chain links TRBV7-8 to TRBJ2-5, with 10 positions matching TRBD2. Trimming removed 2 bases from V and 5 bases from J; junction bases left unmatched: 8. The CDR3 sequence is 16 residues long. The germline V gene encodes CDR1 SGHVS and CDR2 FQNEAQ. CDR3 residues: CASSLPGLARRETQYF. CDR3 coding DNA: TGTGCCAGCAGCTTACCGGGACTAGCGAGGAGGGAGACCCAGTACTTC.